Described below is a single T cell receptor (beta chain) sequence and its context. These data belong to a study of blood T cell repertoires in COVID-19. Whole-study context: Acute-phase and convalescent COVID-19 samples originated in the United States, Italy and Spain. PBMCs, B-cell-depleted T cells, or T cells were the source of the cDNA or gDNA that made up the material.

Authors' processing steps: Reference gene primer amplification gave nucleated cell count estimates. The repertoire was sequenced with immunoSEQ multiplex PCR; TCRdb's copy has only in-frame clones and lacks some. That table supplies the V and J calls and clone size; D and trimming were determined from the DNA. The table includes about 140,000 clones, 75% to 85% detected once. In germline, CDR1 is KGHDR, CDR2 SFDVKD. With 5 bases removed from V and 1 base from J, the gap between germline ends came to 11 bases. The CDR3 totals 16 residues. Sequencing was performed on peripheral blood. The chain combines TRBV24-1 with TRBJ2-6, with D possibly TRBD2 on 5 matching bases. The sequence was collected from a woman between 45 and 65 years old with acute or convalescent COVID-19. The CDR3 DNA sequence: TGTGCCACCAGTGGAGAGGGTCTTTCTGGGGCCAACGTCCTGACTTTC. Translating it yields CATSGEGLSGANVLTF.